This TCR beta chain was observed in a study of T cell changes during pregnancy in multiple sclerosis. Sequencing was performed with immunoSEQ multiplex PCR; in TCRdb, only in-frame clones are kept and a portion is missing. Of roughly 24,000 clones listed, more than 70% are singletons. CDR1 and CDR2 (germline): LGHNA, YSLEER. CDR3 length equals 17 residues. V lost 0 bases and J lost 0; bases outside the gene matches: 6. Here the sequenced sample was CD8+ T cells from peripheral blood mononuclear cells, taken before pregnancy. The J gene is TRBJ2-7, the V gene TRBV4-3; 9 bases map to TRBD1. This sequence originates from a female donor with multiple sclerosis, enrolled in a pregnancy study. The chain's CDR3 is CASSQDRRTGASYEQYF. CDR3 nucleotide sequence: TGCGCCAGCAGCCAAGATCGTAGGACAGGGGCCTCCTACGAGCAGTACTTC.